Reported below is one T cell receptor beta chain. The antigen is not known. The CDR3 has 16 residues. Trimming cost V 0 bases and J 11 bases, with 20 bases left between them. Looked up from germline, CDR1 is LGHNA and CDR2 is YNFKEQ. This entry is derived from a study of shared clonotypes between healthy human individuals. General study findings and limits: Sorted-subset sequencing was shown by rarefaction to be incomplete despite large depth. Some naive CD4 clonotypes, around 4.7%, turned up in common across a few donors.

Deep was the level used in running the assay. TCRdb's table, derived via immunoSEQ multiplex PCR, lists solely in-frame clones and lacks some. The sample carries about a million clones, around 77% recorded once. Material: memory CD4+ T cells from PBMCs. Subset meaning: CD45RA-negative fraction. The rearrangement uses TRBV4-2 and TRBJ1-5; D is perhaps TRBD1 (6 bases). The receptor was isolated from a young man in good health. Some clones in this sample may be carry-over from other donors' samples. The CDR3 protein is CASSQDWGGEGRTQHF. DNA for the CDR3: TGTGCCAGCAGCCAAGATTGGGGGGGCGAGGGAAGAACCCAGCATTTT.